This TCR beta chain is drawn from a study of T-cell reconstitution after alpha-beta-depleted transplantation in children. This clonotype was counted ten times or more. CDR3 size: 15 residues. The germline V gene encodes CDR1 SGHVS and CDR2 FNYEAQ. Trimming removed 5 bases at V and 2 bases at J, with 14 bases between. Unique molecular identifiers were used in preparing the TCRbeta library. TCRdb re-analysed the PCR reads in MiXCR, keeping a single row per CDR3 protein. Found here are around 500,000 distinct CDR3 sequences, 12% of them singletons; the top ten hold about 5.6%. Sequencing was performed on PBMCs from the stem cell graft donor, taken from the stem cell graft. The receptor was isolated from a human donor who donated a stem cell graft to a child with combined immunodeficiency. The chain joins TRBV7-6 to TRBJ2-3, with D unclear. The CDR3: CASSPRVGYTDTQYF. The CDR3 bases are TGTGCCAGCAGCCCCCGGGTAGGCTACACAGATACGCAGTATTTT. The whole variable domain, filled in from reference TRBV7-6 and TRBJ2-3, reads GAGVSQSPRYKVTKRGQDVALRCDPISGHVSLYWYRQALGQGPEFLTYFNYEAQQDKSGLPNDRFSAERPEGSISTLTIQRTEQRDSAMYRCASSPRVGYTDTQYFGPGTRLTVL.